These 2 T cell receptor beta chains share one sample of origin, sequenced in a study of human T cells and chemical hapten exposure (dated by TCRdb to the early 2020s). Receptors were amplified or captured by RACE. Sequenced using a NextSeq 500. TCRdb trimmed public reads at Q25 via fastp, called clones via MiXCR and kept in-frame beta chains. Each CDR3 protein appears once, grouped with its most common genes and DNA. This sample gives some 350,000 distinct CDR3 sequences in total; approximately 6.3% of them show up just once. More than 7% of the sample rests with the top ten. The time point label, read with the paper, signifies: patch test 1, 2 weeks after DPC sensitization. The treatment or condition label, read with the paper, signifies: therapeutic diphenylcyclopropenone sensitization with weekly scalp DPC. The material was whole blood, obtained in connection with sensitization to the hapten diphenylcyclopropenone (DPC). Receptor source: a woman under 30 with alopecia areata. Some clones in this sample may be carry-over from other donors' samples.

This clonotype was observed at least ten times. This chain joins TRBV7-9 and TRBJ2-3; D is possibly TRBD1 or TRBD2 (5 bases each). The CDR3 covers 14 residues. The V end lost 5 bases, the J end lost 5 bases, and 14 bases lay between the germline ends. The germline gives CDR1 SEHNR, CDR2 FQNEAQ (reference sequence). The CDR3 nucleotides are TGTGCCAGCAGCCGTTTAGGGGAGATAGATACGCAGTATTTT. Translated: CASSRLGEIDTQYF.

The chain links TRBV19 to TRBJ1-4, with no clear D. CDR3 length equals 17 residues. Trimming pared 9 bases from V and 3 bases from J, leaving 23 bases between. CDR1 and CDR2 (germline): LNHDA, SQIVND (reference sequence). Written as DNA, the CDR3 is TGTGCCAGCCGCAGCGGGTCTTTCGGTGGATCTAATGAAAAACTGTTTTTT. Its protein product is CASRSGSFGGSNEKLFF.